This section outlines one TCR beta chain sequence together with its context. Antigen specificity is unknown. The data were obtained in a study of T cell clonotyping in hematopoietic cell transplantation. The study, taken as a whole, reports: Higher Inverse Simpson Index values in graft donor and pretransplant recipient predicted broader posttransplant TCR diversity. Recipient TCR diversity dropped after transplant; expanded clonotypes rose from day 30 to 180. Without cell sorting, CD4 versus CD8 contributions remain unresolved.

The CDR3 consists of 16 residues. Germline loops: CDR1 LNHDA, CDR2 SQIVND (reference sequence). V was cut by 8 bases and J by 2 bases, with 19 bases left in between. The method was immunoSEQ multiplex PCR; TCRdb's version includes in-frame clones alone and lacks a portion of them. The sample shows some 11,000 clones, about 89% of them seen only once. The receptor's source is a male patient aged 60 to 75 who had an allogeneic stem cell transplant from an unrelated donor, so the T cells may come from the graft donor. Some clones in this sample may be carry-over from other donors' samples. The chain recombines TRBV19 with TRBJ1-5; a possible D gene is TRBD1 (5 bases). This sample comprised PBMCs, obtained 180 days after allogeneic stem cell transplant. The CDR3 loop is CASGVGGGLGNQPQHF. CDR3 DNA sequence: TGTGCCAGTGGCGTTGGGGGAGGGCTGGGCAATCAGCCCCAGCATTTT.